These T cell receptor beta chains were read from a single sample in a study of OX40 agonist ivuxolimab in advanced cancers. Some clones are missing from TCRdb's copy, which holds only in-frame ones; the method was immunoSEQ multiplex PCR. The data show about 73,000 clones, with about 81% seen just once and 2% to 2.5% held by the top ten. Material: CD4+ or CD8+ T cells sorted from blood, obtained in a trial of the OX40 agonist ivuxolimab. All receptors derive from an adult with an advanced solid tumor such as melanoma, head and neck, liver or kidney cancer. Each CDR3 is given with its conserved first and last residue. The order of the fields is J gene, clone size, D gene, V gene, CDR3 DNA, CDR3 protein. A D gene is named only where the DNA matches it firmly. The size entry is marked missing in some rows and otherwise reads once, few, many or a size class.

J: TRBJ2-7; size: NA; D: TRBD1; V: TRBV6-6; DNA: TGTGCCAGCAGGGGACAGGGAGGCTTCTACGAGCAGTACTTC; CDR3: CASRGQGGFYEQYF
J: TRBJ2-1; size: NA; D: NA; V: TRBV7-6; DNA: TGTGCCAGCAGCGTACGGGACAACAAGGCACTGGATGAGCAGTTCTTC; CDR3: CASSVRDNKALDEQFF
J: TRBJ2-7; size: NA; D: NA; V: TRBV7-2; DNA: TGTGCCAGCAGCTTAATGTCACAGAACGAGCAGTACTTC; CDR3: CASSLMSQNEQYF
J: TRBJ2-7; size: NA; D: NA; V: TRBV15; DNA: TGTGCCACCAGCAGAGGGCACTACGAGCAGTACTTC; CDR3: CATSRGHYEQYF
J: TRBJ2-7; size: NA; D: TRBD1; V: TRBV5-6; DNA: TGTGCCAGCAGCTCCCTGTCTCCGGGACAGAGCTCCTACGAGCAGTACTTC; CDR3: CASSSLSPGQSSYEQYF
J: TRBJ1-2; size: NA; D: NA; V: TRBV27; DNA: TGTGCCAGCAGTAACACAGAGACTGCTAGCTATGGCTACACCTTC; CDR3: CASSNTETASYGYTF
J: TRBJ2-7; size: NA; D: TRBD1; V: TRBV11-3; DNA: TGTGCCAGCAGCTTAGATCTGCCGGGACAGGGGAACAACGAGCAGTACTTC; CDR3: CASSLDLPGQGNNEQYF
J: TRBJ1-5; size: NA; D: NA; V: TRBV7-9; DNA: TGTGCCAGCAGTCGCGACGGGCGTAGCAATCAGCCCCAGCATTTT; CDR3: CASSRDGRSNQPQHF
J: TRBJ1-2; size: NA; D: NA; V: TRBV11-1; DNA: TGTGCCAGCAGCTTAGTGCGTACGGGGGCGAGACTTGGCTACACCTTC; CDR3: CASSLVRTGARLGYTF
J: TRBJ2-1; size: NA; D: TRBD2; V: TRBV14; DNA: TGTGCCAGCAGCCCCCGAGGGACTAGCGGGGGGTCAGACAATGAGCAGTTCTTC; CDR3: CASSPRGTSGGSDNEQFF
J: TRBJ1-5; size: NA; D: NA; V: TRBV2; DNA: TGTGCCAGCAGAGGTGGGGGGTCGAGCAATCAGCCCCAGCATTTT; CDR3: CASRGGGSSNQPQHF
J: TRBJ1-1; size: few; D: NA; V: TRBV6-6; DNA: TGTGCCGGCCGGCGGACAGATTCTTTGGGAAAAAGGGCTTTCTTT; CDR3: CAGRRTDSLGKRAFF
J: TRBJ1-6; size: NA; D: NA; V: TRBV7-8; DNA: TGTGCCAGCAGCTTAGTTCTTTCACCCCTCCACTTT; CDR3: CASSLVLSPLHF
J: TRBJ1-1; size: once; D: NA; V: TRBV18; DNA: TGTGCCAGCTCACCAGGGGGGGCTCGGACTGAAGCTTTCTTT; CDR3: CASSPGGARTEAFF
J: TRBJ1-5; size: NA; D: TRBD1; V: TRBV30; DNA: TGTGCCTGGAGTGTAAGTATCCCGGGACAGGGTTTCGATCAGCCCCAGCATTTT; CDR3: CAWSVSIPGQGFDQPQHF
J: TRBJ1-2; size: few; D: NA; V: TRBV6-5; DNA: TGTGCCAGCAGCGCCGGGGGGCTAGATTATGGCTACACCTTC; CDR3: CASSAGGLDYGYTF
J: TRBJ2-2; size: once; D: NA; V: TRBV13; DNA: TGTGCCAGCAGCCTACCGGGTGGCACCGGGGAGCTGTTTTTT; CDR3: CASSLPGGTGELFF
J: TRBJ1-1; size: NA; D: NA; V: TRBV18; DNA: TGTGCCAGCTCAAACCTCCGGGGGAACACTGAAGCTTTCTTT; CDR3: CASSNLRGNTEAFF
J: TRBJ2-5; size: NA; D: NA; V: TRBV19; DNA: TGTGCCAGTAGCTTAAGACAGAAAGAGACCCAGTACTTC; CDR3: CASSLRQKETQYF
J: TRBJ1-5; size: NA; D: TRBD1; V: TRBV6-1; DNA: TGTGCCAGCACCCGGACGGGAGACAGGGGCCAGCCCCAGCATTTT; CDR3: CASTRTGDRGQPQHF
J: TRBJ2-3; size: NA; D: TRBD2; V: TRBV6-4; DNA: TGTGCCAGCAGCGTTAGCGGGAGGGCCACGGATACGCAGTATTTT; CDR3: CASSVSGRATDTQYF
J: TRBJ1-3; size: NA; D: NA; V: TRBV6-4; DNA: TGTGCCAGCAGTCCTCGACAGGCGGCCCCTCCCCCTCGAAACACCATATATTTT; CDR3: CASSPRQAAPPPRNTIYF
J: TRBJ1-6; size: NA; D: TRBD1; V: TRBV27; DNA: TGTGCCAGCAGTTTATCCCGGACAGGGGTAGGTAATTCACCCCTCCACTTT; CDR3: CASSLSRTGVGNSPLHF
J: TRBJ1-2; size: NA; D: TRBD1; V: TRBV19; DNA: TGTGCCAGTAGCACAGGAAGGGACAGGGGCCCTAGGGGCTACACCTTC; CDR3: CASSTGRDRGPRGYTF
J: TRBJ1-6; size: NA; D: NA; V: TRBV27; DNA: TGTGCCAGCAGTTCCCTTGGGGGAGGCAATTCACCCCTCCACTTT; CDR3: CASSSLGGGNSPLHF
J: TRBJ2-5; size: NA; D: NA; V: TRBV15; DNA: TGTGCCACCAGCAGAGTACAGAGGGCCCCGAGAGAGACCCAGTACTTC; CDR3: CATSRVQRAPRETQYF
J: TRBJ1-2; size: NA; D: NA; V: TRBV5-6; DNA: TGTGCCAGCAGCCGGACGGAGGCTAACGTGTATGGCTACACCTTC; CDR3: CASSRTEANVYGYTF
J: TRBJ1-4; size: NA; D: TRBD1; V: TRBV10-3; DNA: TGTGCCATCAGTGAGTCCCGGGACAGGGTTAGCTCTAATGAAAAACTGTTTTTT; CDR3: CAISESRDRVSSNEKLFF
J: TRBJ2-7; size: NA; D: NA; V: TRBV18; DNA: TGTGCCAGCTCACCATTGCAGGGCAATGTCTACGAGCAGTACTTC; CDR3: CASSPLQGNVYEQYF
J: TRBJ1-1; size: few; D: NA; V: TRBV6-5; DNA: TGTGCCAGCAGTACTTCCGGGCTTGAAGCTTTCTTT; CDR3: CASSTSGLEAFF
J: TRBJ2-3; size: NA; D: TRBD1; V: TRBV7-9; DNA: TGTGCCAGCAGCTTGGGGGACAGCAGAGATACGCAGTATTTT; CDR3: CASSLGDSRDTQYF
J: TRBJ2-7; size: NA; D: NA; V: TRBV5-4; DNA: TGTGCCAGCAGCTTAGAGCCGGGACGGGCGCTCGAGCAGTACTTC; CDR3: CASSLEPGRALEQYF
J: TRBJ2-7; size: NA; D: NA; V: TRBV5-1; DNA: TGCGCCAGCAGCTTGACCCCTGGGGGCCTTCCCCCTATCGTTAAGTTCTACGAGCAGTACTTC; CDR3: CASSLTPGGLPPIVKFYEQYF
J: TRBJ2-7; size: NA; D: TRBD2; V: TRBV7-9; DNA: TGTGCCAGCAGCTCAGGCAGCGGGGGTCAGAGCTCCTACGAGCAGTACTTC; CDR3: CASSSGSGGQSSYEQYF
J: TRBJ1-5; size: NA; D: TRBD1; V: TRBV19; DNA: TGTGCCAGTTTAGACGGGACAGGACCCGGCAATCAGCCCCAGCATTTT; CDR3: CASLDGTGPGNQPQHF
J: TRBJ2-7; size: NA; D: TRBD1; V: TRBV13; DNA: TGTGCCAGCAGCTTAGGGGGGACAGGGTCCTACGAGCAGTACTTC; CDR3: CASSLGGTGSYEQYF
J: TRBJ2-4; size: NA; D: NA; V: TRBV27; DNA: TGTGCCAGCAGGACCCAGGGGTCTCTAGCCAAAAACATTCAGTACTTC; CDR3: CASRTQGSLAKNIQYF
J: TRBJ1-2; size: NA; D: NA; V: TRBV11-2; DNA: TGTGCCAGCAGCTTTTCGGGGTATGGCTACACCTTC; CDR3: CASSFSGYGYTF
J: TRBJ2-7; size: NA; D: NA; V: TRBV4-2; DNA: TGTGCCAGCAGCCAAGATAGGTACAGATTATACGAGCAGTACTTC; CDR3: CASSQDRYRLYEQYF
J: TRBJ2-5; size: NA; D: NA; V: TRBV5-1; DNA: TGCGCCAGCAGCTTGGCCTTTACAGGGCTTCGGGAGACCCAGTACTTC; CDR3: CASSLAFTGLRETQYF
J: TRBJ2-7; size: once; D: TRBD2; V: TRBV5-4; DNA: TGTGCCAGCAGCTTGACTAGCGGGAGACCAGGCGAGCAGTACTTC; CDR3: CASSLTSGRPGEQYF
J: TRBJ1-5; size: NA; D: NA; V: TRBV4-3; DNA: TGCGCCAGCAGCCAGGGTCCTGGGTGGGGCAATCAGCCCCAGCATTTT; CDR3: CASSQGPGWGNQPQHF
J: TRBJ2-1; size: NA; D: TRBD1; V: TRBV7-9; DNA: TGTGCCAGCAGCCCCCCGGGACAGGGTTACAATGAGCAGTTCTTC; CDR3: CASSPPGQGYNEQFF
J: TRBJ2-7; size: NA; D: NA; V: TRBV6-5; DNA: TGTGCCAGCAGTTACGGGCAGGGGATCTACGAGCAGTACTTC; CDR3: CASSYGQGIYEQYF
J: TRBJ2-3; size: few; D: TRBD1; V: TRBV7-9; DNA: TGTGCCAGCAGCTTATGGGCAGGGGGTAGTCCCACAGATACGCAGTATTTT; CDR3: CASSLWAGGSPTDTQYF